This TCR beta chain was recovered during a study of multiple sclerosis patients with progressive multifocal leukoencephalopathy. Study-wide points: Lower normalized Shannon entropy suggested reduced TRB diversity in most PML patients. PML-onset expanded TRB clones were detectable before and during natalizumab therapy.

Regarding this clone: The antigen remains unidentified.

Time point given: before natalizumab initiation. T0 blood was collected before the first natalizumab infusion. Sequencing used immunoSEQ multiplex PCR; TCRdb keeps in-frame clones, though not all of them. The sample consists of 25,000 to 35,000 clones, about 92% of them appearing once. The V and J ends lost 1 base and 2 bases respectively, with 6 bases between them. The CDR3 contains 14 residues. The germline gives CDR1 LGHNT, CDR2 FRNRAP. The rearrangement joins TRBV12-5 to TRBJ2-1; D unresolved. This clonotype was sampled from a man aged 25 to 45 with multiple sclerosis. The specimen was PBMCs. CDR3 loop: CASGLGFPYNEQFF. The CDR3 DNA reads TGTGCTAGTGGTTTGGGTTTTCCCTACAATGAGCAGTTCTTC.